This TCR beta chain is drawn from a study of shared clonotypes between healthy human individuals. The V gene's germline CDR1 is SGHRS and CDR2 YFSETQ. Trimming at V came to 3 bases and at J to 5 bases, leaving 9 bases not matched to a gene. The CDR3 length is 16 residues. Data came from immunoSEQ multiplex PCR; TCRdb stores just in-frame clones and leaves some out. The repertoire has approximately 710,000 clones, around 91% of them found once; the top ten carry roughly 36%. V is TRBV5-1 and J is TRBJ2-1; 9 bases fit TRBD1. The sequence derives from a man aged 18-30 years in good health. Some clones in this sample may be carry-over from other donors' samples. The source material was memory CD8+ T cells from PBMCs. Described subset: CD45RO+ cells pooled with CCR7-negative TemRA cells. In DNA, the CDR3 is TGCGCCAGCAGCTATAACCCGGGACAGGGCAACAATGAGCAGTTCTTC. Encoded protein: CASSYNPGQGNNEQFF.